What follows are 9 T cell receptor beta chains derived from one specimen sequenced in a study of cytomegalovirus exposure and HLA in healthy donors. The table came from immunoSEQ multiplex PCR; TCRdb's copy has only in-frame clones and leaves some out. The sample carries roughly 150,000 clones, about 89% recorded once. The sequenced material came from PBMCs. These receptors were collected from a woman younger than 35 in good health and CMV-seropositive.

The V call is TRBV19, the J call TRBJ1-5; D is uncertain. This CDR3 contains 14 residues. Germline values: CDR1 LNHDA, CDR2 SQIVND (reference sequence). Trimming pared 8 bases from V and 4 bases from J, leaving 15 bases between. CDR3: CASGNLALNQPQHF. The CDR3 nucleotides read TGTGCCAGTGGTAACCTCGCACTAAATCAGCCCCAGCATTTT.

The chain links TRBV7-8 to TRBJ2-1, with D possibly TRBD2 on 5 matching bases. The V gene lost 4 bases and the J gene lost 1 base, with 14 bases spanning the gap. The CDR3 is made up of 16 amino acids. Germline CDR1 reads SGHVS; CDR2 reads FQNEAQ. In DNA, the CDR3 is TGTGCCAGCAGCTCCCAGGCGGGCCTATCCTACAATGAGCAGTTCTTC. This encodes CASSSQAGLSYNEQFF.

The DNA of the CDR3 is TGTGCCAGCAGTGACAGGACTAGCGGTGAGCAGTTCTTC. It codes for CASSDRTSGEQFF. The V and J genes are TRBV6-4 and TRBJ2-1; 10 bases are shared with TRBD2. This CDR3 is built from 13 residues. Germline trimming cut 2 bases from V and 9 bases from J; bases unmatched to any gene: 1. CDR1 is MRHNA, CDR2 SNTAGT, per germline.

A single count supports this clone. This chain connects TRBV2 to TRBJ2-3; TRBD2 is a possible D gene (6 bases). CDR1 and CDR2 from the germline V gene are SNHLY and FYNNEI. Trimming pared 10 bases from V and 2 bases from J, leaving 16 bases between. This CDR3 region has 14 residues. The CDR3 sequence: CATTGAGPTDTQYF. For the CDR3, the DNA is TGTGCCACTACAGGAGCGGGCCCCACAGATACGCAGTATTTT.

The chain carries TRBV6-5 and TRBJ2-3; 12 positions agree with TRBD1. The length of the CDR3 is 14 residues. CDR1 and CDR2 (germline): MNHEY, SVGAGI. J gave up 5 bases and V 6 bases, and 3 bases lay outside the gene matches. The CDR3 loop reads CASRGTGGLDTQYF. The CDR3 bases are TGTGCCAGCAGAGGGACAGGGGGCTTAGATACGCAGTATTTT.

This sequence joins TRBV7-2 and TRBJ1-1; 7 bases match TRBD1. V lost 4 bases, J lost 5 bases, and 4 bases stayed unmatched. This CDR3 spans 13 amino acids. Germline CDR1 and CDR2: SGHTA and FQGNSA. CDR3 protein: CASSSDRVTEAFF. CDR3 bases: TGTGCCAGCAGCTCAGACAGGGTTACTGAAGCTTTCTTT.

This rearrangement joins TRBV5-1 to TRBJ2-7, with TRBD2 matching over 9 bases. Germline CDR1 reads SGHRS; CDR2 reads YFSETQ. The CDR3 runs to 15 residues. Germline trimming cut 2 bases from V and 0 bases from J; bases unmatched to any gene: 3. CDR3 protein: CASSLLAGTSYEQYF. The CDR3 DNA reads TGCGCCAGCAGCTTACTAGCGGGTACCTCCTACGAGCAGTACTTC. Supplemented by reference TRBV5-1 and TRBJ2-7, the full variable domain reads KAGVTQTPRYLIKTRGQQVTLSCSPISGHRSVSWYQQTPGQGLQFLFEYFSETQRNKGNFPGRFSGRQFSNSRSEMNVSTLELGDSALYLCASSLLAGTSYEQYFGPGTRLTVT.

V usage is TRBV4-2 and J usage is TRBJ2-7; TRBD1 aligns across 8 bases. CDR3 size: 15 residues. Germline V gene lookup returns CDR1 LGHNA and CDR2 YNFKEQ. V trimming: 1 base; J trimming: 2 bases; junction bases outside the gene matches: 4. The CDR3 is CASSQGQGSPYEQYF. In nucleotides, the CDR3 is TGTGCCAGCAGCCAAGGACAGGGGTCCCCCTACGAGCAGTACTTC.

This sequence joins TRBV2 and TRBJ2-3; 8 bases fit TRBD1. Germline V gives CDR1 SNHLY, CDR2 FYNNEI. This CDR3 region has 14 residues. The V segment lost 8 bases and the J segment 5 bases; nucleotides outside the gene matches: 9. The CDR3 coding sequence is TGTGCCAGCCAAGACAGGGGATGGGGAGATACGCAGTATTTT. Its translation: CASQDRGWGDTQYF.